The clone carrying this T cell receptor (beta chain) was recorded once. This entry belongs to a study of blood T cell repertoires in COVID-19. Produced via immunoSEQ multiplex PCR; TCRdb's table is partial and in-frame only. The table lists 300,000 to 400,000 clones, around nine tenths of them singletons. The receptor comes from a woman aged 18-35 years who had recovered from COVID-19. What was sequenced was peripheral blood.

The CDR3 DNA reads as TGTGCCACCAGTGACTCCGGACTTTTATCACCCCTCCACTTT. Translated: CATSDSGLLSPLHF. This rearrangement joins TRBV24-1 to TRBJ1-6; D is undetermined. This CDR3 region has 14 residues. Germline V gene sequence: CDR1 KGHDR, CDR2 SFDVKD. V shed 4 bases and J shed 10 bases, with 13 bases lying between them.